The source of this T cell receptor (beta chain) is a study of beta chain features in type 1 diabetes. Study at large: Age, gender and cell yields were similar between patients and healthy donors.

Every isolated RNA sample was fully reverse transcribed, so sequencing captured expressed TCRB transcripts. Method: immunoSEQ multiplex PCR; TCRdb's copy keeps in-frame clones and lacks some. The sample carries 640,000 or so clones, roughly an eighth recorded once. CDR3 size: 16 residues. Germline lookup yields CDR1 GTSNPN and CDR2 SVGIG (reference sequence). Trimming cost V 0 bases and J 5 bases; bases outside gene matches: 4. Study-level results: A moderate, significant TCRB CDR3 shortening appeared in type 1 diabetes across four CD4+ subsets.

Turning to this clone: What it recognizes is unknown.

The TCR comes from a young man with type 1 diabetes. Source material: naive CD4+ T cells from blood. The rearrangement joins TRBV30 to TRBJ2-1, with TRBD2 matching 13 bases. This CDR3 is CAWSVLAGGPNNEQFF. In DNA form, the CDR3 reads TGTGCCTGGAGTGTACTAGCGGGAGGGCCAAACAATGAGCAGTTCTTC.